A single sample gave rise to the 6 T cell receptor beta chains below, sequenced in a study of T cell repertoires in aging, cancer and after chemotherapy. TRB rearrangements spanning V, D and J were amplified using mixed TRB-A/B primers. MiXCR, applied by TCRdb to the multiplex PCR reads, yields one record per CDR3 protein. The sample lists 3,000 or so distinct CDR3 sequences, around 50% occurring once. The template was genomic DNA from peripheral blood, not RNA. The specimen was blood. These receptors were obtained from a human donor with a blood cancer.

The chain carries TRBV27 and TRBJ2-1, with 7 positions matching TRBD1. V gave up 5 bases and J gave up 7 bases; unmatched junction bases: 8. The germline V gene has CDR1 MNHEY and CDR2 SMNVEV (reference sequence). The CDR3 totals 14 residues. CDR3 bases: TGTGCCAGCAGTCTCGACAGGGCCGGGAATGAGCAGTTCTTC. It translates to CASSLDRAGNEQFF.

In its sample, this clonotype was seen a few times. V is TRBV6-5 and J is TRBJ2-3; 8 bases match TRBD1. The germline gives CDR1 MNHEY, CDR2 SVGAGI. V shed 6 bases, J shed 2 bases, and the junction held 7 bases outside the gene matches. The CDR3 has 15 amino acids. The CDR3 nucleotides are TGTGCCAGCAGCCCGGGACAGGTTTCCACAGATACGCAGTATTTT. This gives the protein CASSPGQVSTDTQYF.

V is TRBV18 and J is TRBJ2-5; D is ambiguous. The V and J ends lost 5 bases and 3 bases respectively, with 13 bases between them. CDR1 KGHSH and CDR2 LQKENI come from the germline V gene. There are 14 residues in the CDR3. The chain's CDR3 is CASSTTGPEETQYF. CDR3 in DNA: TGTGCCAGCTCAACCACTGGGCCCGAAGAGACCCAGTACTTC. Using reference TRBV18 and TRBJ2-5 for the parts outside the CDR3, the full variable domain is NAGVMQNPRHLVRRRGQEARLRCSPMKGHSHVYWYRQLPEEGLKFMVYLQKENIIDESGMPKERFSAEFPKEGPSILRIQQVVRGDSAAYFCASSTTGPEETQYFGPGTRLLVL.

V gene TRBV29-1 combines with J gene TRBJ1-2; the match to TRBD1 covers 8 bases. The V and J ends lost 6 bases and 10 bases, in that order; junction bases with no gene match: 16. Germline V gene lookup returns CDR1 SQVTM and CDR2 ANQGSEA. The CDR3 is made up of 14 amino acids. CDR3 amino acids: CSVGNPDRDKTYTF. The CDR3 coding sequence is TGCAGCGTCGGAAATCCGGACAGGGATAAGACCTACACCTTC.

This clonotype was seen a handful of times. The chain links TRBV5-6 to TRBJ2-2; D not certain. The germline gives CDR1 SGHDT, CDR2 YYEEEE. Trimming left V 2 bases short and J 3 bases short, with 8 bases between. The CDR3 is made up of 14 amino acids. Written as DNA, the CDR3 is TGTGCCAGCAGCTTAAGGGTTCACACCGGGGAGCTGTTTTTT. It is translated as CASSLRVHTGELFF. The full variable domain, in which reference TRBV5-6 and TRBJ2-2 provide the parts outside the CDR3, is DAGVTQSPTHLIKTRGQQVTLRCSPKSGHDTVSWYQQALGQGPQFIFQYYEEEERQRGNFPDRFSGHQFPNYSSELNVNALLLGDSALYLCASSLRVHTGELFFGEGSRLTVL.

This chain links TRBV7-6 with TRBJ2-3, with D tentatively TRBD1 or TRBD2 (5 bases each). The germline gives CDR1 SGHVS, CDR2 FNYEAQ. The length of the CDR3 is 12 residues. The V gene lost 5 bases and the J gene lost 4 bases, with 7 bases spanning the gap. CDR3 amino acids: CASSRGADTQYF. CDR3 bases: TGTGCCAGCAGCCGAGGGGCAGATACGCAGTATTTT.